The text below deals with one TCR beta chain. No antigen is known for it. Clones were sequenced by immunoSEQ multiplex PCR, and TCRdb holds only the in-frame ones, with some missing. The sample shows 2 million to 2.5 million clones, 80% to 95% of them seen only once. The data derive from a study of shared clonotypes between healthy human individuals. This CDR3 has 13 amino acids. V was clipped by 4 bases and J by 2 bases, with 9 bases between them. Germline CDR1 SNHLY, CDR2 FYNNEI. Study conclusions and caveats: Rarefaction analysis demonstrated incomplete sorted-subset sequencing notwithstanding large depth. The naive CD4 repertoires of several donors were compared, and around 4.7% of clonotypes were shared. Shared clonotypes across all four donors exceeded non-shared ones in generation probability.

The receptor was isolated from a man aged 18 to 29 in good health. Some clones in this sample may be carry-over from other donors' samples. Input material: naive CD4+ T cells from PBMCs. The subset was: CD45RA+ positively selected. The chain links TRBV2 to TRBJ2-7; D is unclear. This CDR3 reads CASSAYRAYEQYF. CDR3 sequence (DNA): TGTGCCAGCAGTGCCTACAGAGCCTACGAGCAGTACTTC.